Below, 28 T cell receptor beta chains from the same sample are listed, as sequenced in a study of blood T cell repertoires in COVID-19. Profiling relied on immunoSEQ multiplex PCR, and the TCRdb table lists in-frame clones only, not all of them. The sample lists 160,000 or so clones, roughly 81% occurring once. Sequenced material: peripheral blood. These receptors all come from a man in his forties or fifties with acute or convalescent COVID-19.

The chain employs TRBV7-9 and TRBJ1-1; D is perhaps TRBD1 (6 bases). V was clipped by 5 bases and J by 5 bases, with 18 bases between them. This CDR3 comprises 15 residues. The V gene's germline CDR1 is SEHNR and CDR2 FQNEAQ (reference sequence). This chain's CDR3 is CASSQSQGLRTEAFF. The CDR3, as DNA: TGTGCCAGCAGCCAGAGTCAGGGGCTAAGGACTGAAGCTTTCTTT.

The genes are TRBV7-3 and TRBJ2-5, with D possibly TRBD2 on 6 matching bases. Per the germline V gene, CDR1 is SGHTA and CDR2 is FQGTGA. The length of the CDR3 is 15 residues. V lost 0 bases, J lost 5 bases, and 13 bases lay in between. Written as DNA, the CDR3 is TGTGCCAGCAGCTTAACGTCAGGGAGCGGGGAGACCCAGTACTTC. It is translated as CASSLTSGSGETQYF.

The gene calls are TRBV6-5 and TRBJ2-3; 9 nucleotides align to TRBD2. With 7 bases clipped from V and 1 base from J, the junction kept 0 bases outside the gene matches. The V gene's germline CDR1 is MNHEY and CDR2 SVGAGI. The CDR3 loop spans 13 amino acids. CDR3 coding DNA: TGTGCCAGCACTAGCGGGGGCACAGATACGCAGTATTTT. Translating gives CASTSGGTDTQYF.

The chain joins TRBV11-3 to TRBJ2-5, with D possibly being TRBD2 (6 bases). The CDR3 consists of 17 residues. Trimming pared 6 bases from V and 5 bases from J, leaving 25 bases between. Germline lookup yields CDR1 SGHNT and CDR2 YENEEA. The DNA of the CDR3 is TGTGCCAGCAGTCCGGGACTCTCGGTGGGGTTTGACGAGACCCAGTACTTC. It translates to CASSPGLSVGFDETQYF.

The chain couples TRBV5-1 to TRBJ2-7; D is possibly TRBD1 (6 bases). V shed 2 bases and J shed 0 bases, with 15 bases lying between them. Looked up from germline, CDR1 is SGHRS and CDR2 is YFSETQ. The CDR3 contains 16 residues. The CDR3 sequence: CASSFRMTGSSYEQYF. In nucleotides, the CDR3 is TGCGCCAGCAGCTTCCGAATGACAGGTAGCTCCTACGAGCAGTACTTC.

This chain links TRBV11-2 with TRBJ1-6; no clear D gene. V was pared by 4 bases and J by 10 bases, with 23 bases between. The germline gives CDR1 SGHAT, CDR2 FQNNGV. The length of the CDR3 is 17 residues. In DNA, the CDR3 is TGTGCCAGCAGCTCCGCCGGCCCTTTACTTCGGGGATCACCCCTCCACTTT. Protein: CASSSAGPLLRGSPLHF.

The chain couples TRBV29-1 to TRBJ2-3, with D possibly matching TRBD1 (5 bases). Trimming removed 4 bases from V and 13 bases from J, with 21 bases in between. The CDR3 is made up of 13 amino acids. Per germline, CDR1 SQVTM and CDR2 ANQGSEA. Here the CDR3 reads CSVVGLAQIGEYF. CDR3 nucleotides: TGCAGCGTTGTTGGCCTTGCACAGATAGGGGAGTATTTT.

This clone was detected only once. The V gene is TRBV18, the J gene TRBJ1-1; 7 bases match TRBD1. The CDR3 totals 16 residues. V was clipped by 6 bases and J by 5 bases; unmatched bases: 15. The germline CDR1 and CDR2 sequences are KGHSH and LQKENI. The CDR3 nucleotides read TGTGCCAGCTCTCCCACACAGGGGATGATGGGAACTGAAGCTTTCTTT. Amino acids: CASSPTQGMMGTEAFF.

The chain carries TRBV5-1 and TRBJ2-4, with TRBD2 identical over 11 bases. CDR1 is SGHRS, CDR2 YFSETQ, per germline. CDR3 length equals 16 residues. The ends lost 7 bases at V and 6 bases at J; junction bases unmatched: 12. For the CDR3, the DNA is TGCGCCAGCGACCCGGGTAGCGGGGGGGCAGGAAACATTCAGTACTTC. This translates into CASDPGSGGAGNIQYF.

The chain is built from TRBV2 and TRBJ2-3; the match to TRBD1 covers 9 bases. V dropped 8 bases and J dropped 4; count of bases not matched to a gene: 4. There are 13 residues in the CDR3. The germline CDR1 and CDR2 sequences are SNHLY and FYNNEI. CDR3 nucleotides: TGTGCCAGCTGGCGACAGGGGGCAGATACGCAGTATTTT. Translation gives CASWRQGADTQYF.

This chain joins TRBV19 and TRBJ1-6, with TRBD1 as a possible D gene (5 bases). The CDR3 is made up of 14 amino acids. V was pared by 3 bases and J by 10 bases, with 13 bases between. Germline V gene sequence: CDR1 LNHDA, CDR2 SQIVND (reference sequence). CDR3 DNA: TGTGCCAGTAGTATGGGGGGAACGCGCTCACCCCTCCACTTT. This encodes CASSMGGTRSPLHF.

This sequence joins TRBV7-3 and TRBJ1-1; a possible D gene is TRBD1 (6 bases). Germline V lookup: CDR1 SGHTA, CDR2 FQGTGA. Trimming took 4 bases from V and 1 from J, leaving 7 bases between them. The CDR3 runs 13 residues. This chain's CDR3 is CASSSGQNTEAFF. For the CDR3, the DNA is TGTGCCAGCAGCTCGGGACAGAACACTGAAGCTTTCTTT.

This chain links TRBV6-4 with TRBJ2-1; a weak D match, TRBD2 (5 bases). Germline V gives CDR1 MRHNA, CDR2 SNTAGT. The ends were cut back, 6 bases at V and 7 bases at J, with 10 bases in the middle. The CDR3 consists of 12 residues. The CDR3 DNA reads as TGTGCCAGCAGCACCGGGGATAATGAGCAGTTCTTC. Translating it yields CASSTGDNEQFF.

The CDR3 here is CASSLNPGTGYEQYF. The CDR3 region has the DNA TGCGCCAGCAGCTTGAATCCAGGTACTGGCTACGAGCAGTACTTC. The V and J genes are TRBV5-1 and TRBJ2-7; D gene uncertain. Trimming pared 1 base from V and 3 bases from J, leaving 14 bases between. Germline CDR1 and CDR2: SGHRS and YFSETQ. This CDR3 region has 15 residues.

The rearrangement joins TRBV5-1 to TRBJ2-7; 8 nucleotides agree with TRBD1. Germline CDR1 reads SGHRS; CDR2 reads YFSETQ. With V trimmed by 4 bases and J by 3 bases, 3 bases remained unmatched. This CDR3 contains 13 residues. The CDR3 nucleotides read TGCGCCAGCAGCCGGGACAGGAACTACGAGCAGTACTTC. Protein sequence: CASSRDRNYEQYF. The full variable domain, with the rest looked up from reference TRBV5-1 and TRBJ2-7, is KAGVTQTPRYLIKTRGQQVTLSCSPISGHRSVSWYQQTPGQGLQFLFEYFSETQRNKGNFPGRFSGRQFSNSRSEMNVSTLELGDSALYLCASSRDRNYEQYFGPGTRLTVT.

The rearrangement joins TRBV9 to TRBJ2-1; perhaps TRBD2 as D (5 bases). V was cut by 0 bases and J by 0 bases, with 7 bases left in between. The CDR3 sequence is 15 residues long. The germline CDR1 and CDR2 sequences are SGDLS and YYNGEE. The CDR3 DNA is TGTGCCAGCAGCGTAGACGGGGTCTCCTACAATGAGCAGTTCTTC. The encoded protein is CASSVDGVSYNEQFF.

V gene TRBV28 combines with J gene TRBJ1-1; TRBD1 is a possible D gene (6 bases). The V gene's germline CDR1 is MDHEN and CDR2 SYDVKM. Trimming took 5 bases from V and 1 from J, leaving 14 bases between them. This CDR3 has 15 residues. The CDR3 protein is CASSQGGGTNTEAFF. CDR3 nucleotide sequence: TGTGCCAGCAGTCAGGGAGGGGGAACGAACACTGAAGCTTTCTTT.

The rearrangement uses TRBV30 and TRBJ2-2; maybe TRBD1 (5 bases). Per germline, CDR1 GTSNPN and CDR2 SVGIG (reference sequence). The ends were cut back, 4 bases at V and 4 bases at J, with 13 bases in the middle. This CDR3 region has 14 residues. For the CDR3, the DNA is TGTGCCTGGACCCAGGGTATCAGCACCGGGGAGCTGTTTTTT. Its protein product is CAWTQGISTGELFF.

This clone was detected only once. As DNA, the CDR3 is TGTGCCAGCAGTCTTCAGGGGTATGGCTACACCTTC. Its protein is CASSLQGYGYTF. This chain joins TRBV12-3 or TRBV12-4 and TRBJ1-2; D possibly corresponds to TRBD1 (6 bases). Trimming stripped 5 bases from V and 5 bases from J, with 9 bases between. This CDR3 has 12 residues.

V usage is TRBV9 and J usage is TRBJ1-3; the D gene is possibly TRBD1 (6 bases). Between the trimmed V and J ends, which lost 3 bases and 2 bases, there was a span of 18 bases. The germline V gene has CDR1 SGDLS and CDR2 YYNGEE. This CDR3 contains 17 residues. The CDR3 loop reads CASSGRIRGKAGNTIYF. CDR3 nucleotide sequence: TGTGCCAGCAGCGGGCGCATCAGGGGAAAGGCTGGAAACACCATATATTTT.

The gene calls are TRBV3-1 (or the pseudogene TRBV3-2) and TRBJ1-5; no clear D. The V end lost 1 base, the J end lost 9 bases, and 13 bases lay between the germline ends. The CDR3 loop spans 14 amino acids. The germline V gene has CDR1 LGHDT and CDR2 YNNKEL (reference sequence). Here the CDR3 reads CASSQVGANGPQHF. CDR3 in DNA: TGTGCCAGCAGCCAAGTGGGCGCCAACGGGCCCCAGCATTTT.

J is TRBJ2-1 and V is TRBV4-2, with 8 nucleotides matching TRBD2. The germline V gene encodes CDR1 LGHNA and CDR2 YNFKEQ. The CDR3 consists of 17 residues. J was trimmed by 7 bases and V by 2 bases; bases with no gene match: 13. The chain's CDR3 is CASSQSSAGGASNEQFF. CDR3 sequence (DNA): TGTGCCAGCAGCCAATCCTCGGCCGGGGGGGCCTCGAATGAGCAGTTCTTC.

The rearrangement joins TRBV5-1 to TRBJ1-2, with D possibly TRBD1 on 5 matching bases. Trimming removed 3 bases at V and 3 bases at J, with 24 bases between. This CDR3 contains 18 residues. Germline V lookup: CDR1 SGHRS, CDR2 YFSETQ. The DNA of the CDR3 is TGCGCCAGCAGCTCCTGGGGACTCTCCCCAGCGGAAGACTATGGCTACACCTTC. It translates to CASSSWGLSPAEDYGYTF.

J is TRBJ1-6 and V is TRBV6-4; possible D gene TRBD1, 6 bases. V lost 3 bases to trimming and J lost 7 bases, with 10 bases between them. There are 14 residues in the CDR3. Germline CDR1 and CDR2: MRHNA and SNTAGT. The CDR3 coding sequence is TGTGCCAGCAGTGAACAGGGCCTCAATTCACCCCTCCACTTT. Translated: CASSEQGLNSPLHF.

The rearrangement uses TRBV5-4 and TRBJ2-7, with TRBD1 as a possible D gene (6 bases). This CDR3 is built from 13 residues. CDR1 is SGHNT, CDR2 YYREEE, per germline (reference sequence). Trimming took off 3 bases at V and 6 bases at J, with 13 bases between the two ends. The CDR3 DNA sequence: TGTGCCAGCAGCTCGCAGGGGTGGGCCGAGCAGTACTTC. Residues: CASSSQGWAEQYF.

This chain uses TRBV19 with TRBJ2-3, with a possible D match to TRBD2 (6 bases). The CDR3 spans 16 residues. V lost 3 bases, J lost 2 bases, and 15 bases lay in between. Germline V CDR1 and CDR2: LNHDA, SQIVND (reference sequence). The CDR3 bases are TGTGCCAGTAGTATGGCCCGGGACTCCAACACAGATACGCAGTATTTT. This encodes CASSMARDSNTDTQYF.

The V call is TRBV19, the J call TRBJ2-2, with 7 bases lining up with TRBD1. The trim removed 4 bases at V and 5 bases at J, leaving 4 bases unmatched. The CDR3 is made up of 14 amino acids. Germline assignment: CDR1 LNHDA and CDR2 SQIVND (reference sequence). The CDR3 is CASSRDRQTGELFF. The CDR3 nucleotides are TGTGCCAGTAGTAGGGACAGACAGACCGGGGAGCTGTTTTTT.

Written as DNA, the CDR3 is TGTGCCAGCAGCCCTGACAGGGGGCGCAGGTCTGAAGCTTTCTTT. As protein: CASSPDRGRRSEAFF. The rearrangement links TRBV3-1 (or the pseudogene TRBV3-2) to TRBJ1-1; 10 bases match TRBD1. The CDR3 loop spans 15 amino acids. The junction had 8 bases not matched to a gene; V was cut back by 4 bases and J by 6 bases. Germline values: CDR1 LGHDT, CDR2 YNNKEL (reference sequence).